The 32 T cell receptor beta chains below all came from one sample that was sequenced in a study of T cells in Graves' hyperthyroidism and ophthalmopathy. From RNA transcripts, TCR beta CDR3 regions were amplified. When the TCR CDR3 underwent first-round RT-PCR, the HTBI primer set was used. TCRdb reprocessed the multiplex PCR reads with MiXCR, giving one entry per CDR3 protein. The sample holds roughly 280,000 distinct CDR3 sequences; about 15% are singletons and the top ten take approximately 60%. Material: blood. These receptors came from a woman in her sixties with Graves' ophthalmopathy.

This clonotype showed up many times. The chain carries TRBV7-6 and TRBJ2-3; 8 nucleotides match TRBD2. The junction had 8 bases not matched to a gene; V was cut back by 5 bases and J by 1 base. CDR1 is SGHVS, CDR2 FNYEAQ, per germline. The CDR3 has 16 residues. CDR3 sequence: CASSPWGAGGTDTQYF. The CDR3 DNA reads as TGTGCCAGCAGCCCCTGGGGAGCGGGAGGCACAGATACGCAGTATTTT.

This clonotype was recorded a few times. The CDR3 loop is CSAEETGTYEQYF. CDR3 in DNA: TGCAGCGCCGAAGAGACAGGCACCTACGAGCAGTACTTC. The V call is TRBV29-1, the J call TRBJ2-7; a possible D gene is TRBD1 (6 bases). CDR1 and CDR2 (germline): SQVTM, ANQGSEA. Trimming cost V 7 bases and J 2 bases, with 15 bases left between them. The CDR3 contains 13 residues.

This clonotype was picked up many times. The chain uses TRBV7-2 and TRBJ2-3; no firm D call. The CDR3 totals 11 residues. Germline assignment: CDR1 SGHTA and CDR2 FQGNSA. Trimming took off 2 bases at V and 10 bases at J, with 7 bases between the two ends. The DNA for the CDR3 is TGTGCCAGCAGCTTAATCTATCCGCAGTATTTT. This codes for CASSLIYPQYF.

This clonotype was seen repeatedly, ten times or more. This chain joins TRBV6-1 and TRBJ1-5; 8 bases are a match to TRBD1. Germline assignment: CDR1 MNHNS and CDR2 SASEGT. The CDR3 is 15 residues long. J was trimmed by 6 bases and V by 2 bases; bases with no gene match: 6. CDR3: CASSEFGTGGQPQHF. Here the CDR3 DNA reads TGTGCCAGCAGTGAATTTGGGACAGGTGGTCAGCCCCAGCATTTT.

This clonotype was detected only a few times. The genes are TRBV7-9 and TRBJ1-4; the D is unclear. The CDR3 has 17 residues. In germline, CDR1 is SEHNR, CDR2 FQNEAQ (reference sequence). V lost 4 bases and J lost 0, with 15 bases in between. Here the CDR3 DNA reads TGTGCCAGCAGCTCTCAAGGACTGTTTGCAACTAATGAAAAACTGTTTTTT. Its translation is CASSSQGLFATNEKLFF.

This clonotype was found many times. This sequence joins TRBV20-1 and TRBJ2-4; a weak D match, TRBD1 (5 bases). The CDR3 runs 18 residues. Germline CDR1 DFQATT, CDR2 SNEGSKA (reference sequence). V shed 0 bases and J shed 0 bases, with 18 bases lying between them. CDR3: CSARDSTGGDGAKNIQYF. CDR3 in DNA: TGCAGTGCTAGAGATAGCACAGGTGGTGATGGAGCCAAAAACATTCAGTACTTC.

The chain is built from TRBV20-1 and TRBJ2-1; no reliable D call. Germline V gene data show CDR1 as DFQATT and CDR2 as SNEGSKA (reference sequence). This CDR3 comprises 11 residues. Deletions cut 5 bases from V and 6 bases from J, with 8 bases between. CDR3 in DNA: TGCAGTGCTCCCAACCTCAATGAGCAGTTCTTC. This translates into CSAPNLNEQFF.

This chain joins TRBV7-2 and TRBJ2-1; 9 bases map to TRBD2. CDR1 is SGHTA, CDR2 FQGNSA, per germline. Germline trimming cut 2 bases from V and 0 bases from J; bases unmatched to any gene: 17. There are 21 residues in the CDR3. The CDR3 loop reads CASSLLRLAGPFTSSYNEQFF. DNA of the CDR3: TGTGCCAGCAGCTTATTACGGCTAGCGGGACCATTCACTAGCTCCTACAATGAGCAGTTCTTC. Full variable domain (rest looked up from reference TRBV7-2 and TRBJ2-1): GAGVSQSPSNKVTEKGKDVELRCDPISGHTALYWYRQSLGQGLEFLIYFQGNSAPDKSGLPSDRFSAERTGGSVSTLTIQRTQQEDSAVYLCASSLLRLAGPFTSSYNEQFFGPGTRLTVL.

The chain carries TRBV9 and TRBJ2-3; possibly TRBD2 for D (5 bases). Germline assignment: CDR1 SGDLS and CDR2 YYNGEE. There are 15 residues in the CDR3. Trimming stripped 2 bases from V and 3 bases from J, with 13 bases between. The CDR3 sequence is CASSVIAPGTDTQYF. In nucleotides, the CDR3 is TGTGCCAGCAGCGTCATAGCGCCCGGGACAGATACGCAGTATTTT.

This clonotype was counted between two and nine times. A much larger clonotype is one base distant, so this may be a read error. V usage is TRBV20-1 and J usage is TRBJ1-1, with D possibly being TRBD1 (6 bases). The CDR3 has 14 residues. Trimming removed 6 bases from V and 2 bases from J, with 16 bases in between. Per the germline V gene, CDR1 is DFQATT and CDR2 is SNEGSKA (reference sequence). This CDR3 is CSAKGVQGNTEAFF. CDR3 DNA: TGCAGTGCCAAGGGGGTTCAGGGTAACACTGAAGCTTTCTTT.

This chain uses TRBV20-1 with TRBJ2-5; 8 bases are a match to TRBD1. V gave up 5 bases and J gave up 7 bases; unmatched junction bases: 12. The CDR3 spans 14 residues. CDR1 and CDR2 from the germline V gene are DFQATT and SNEGSKA (reference sequence). The CDR3 reads CSAPPDRAVGTQYF. CDR3 nucleotides: TGCAGTGCTCCCCCGGACAGGGCCGTCGGGACCCAGTACTTC.

Many counts were recorded for this clonotype. The gene calls are TRBV12-3 or TRBV12-4 and TRBJ1-2, with 7 nucleotides matching TRBD1. This CDR3 is 15 amino acids long. V trimming: 3 bases; J trimming: 8 bases; junction bases outside the gene matches: 12. The CDR3 sequence is CASSLGRGNLNGYTF. Here the CDR3 DNA reads TGTGCCAGCAGTTTGGGCAGGGGGAATCTTAACGGCTACACCTTC.

This clonotype has ten or more counts. The chain has TRBV30 and TRBJ1-2; 10 nucleotides line up with TRBD1. Germline assignment: CDR1 GTSNPN and CDR2 SVGIG (reference sequence). V lost 3 bases and J lost 4; bases outside the gene matches: 5. This CDR3 has 14 residues. CDR3 amino acids: CAWSRDRGFYGYTF. In nucleotides, the CDR3 is TGTGCCTGGAGCCGGGACAGGGGTTTCTATGGCTACACCTTC.

This clonotype showed up many times. The chain combines TRBV7-8 with TRBJ2-7, with D hard to call. V was clipped by 4 bases and J by 3 bases, with 13 bases between them. Germline CDR1 reads SGHVS; CDR2 reads FQNEAQ. The CDR3 spans 14 residues. The CDR3 DNA follows: TGTGCCAGCAGCTCATCCGGGCCGGGCTACGAGCAGTACTTC. Translation: CASSSSGPGYEQYF.

This sequence joins TRBV20-1 and TRBJ1-2; tentatively, D is TRBD1 (6 bases). V gave up 0 bases and J gave up 6 bases, with 14 bases separating them. CDR1 is DFQATT and CDR2 is SNEGSKA in the germline V gene (reference sequence). The CDR3 runs to 14 residues. Written as DNA, the CDR3 is TGCAGTGCTAGAGATAGGGGGGGCCGAGATGGCTACACCTTC. This translates into CSARDRGGRDGYTF.

The chain recombines TRBV30 with TRBJ1-2; D possibly corresponds to TRBD1 (6 bases). Trimming removed 0 bases at V and 1 base at J, with 12 bases between. The CDR3 is 15 residues long. Germline values: CDR1 GTSNPN, CDR2 SVGIG (reference sequence). CDR3 residues: CAWSVGGQINYGYTF. The CDR3, as DNA: TGTGCCTGGAGTGTAGGGGGTCAAATTAACTATGGCTACACCTTC. Full variable domain (rest looked up from reference TRBV30 and TRBJ1-2): SQTIHQWPATLVQPVGSPLSLECTVEGTSNPNLYWYRQAAGRGLQLLFYSVGIGQISSEVPQNLSASRPQDRQFILSSKKLLLSDSGFYLCAWSVGGQINYGYTFGSGTRLTVV.

The chain couples TRBV4-1 to TRBJ1-5, with D unclear. This CDR3 contains 15 residues. From germline, CDR1 is MGHRA and CDR2 YSYEKL. The germline V and J ends were trimmed by 1 base and 6 bases, with 13 bases remaining between them. As DNA, the CDR3 is TGCGCCAGCAGCCAAGTATGGGGTCAAGGTCAGCCCCAGCATTTT. Translating gives CASSQVWGQGQPQHF.

The chain has TRBV6-5 and TRBJ1-1; D is unclear. Per germline, CDR1 MNHEY and CDR2 SVGAGI. The V gene lost 0 bases and the J gene lost 4 bases, with 12 bases spanning the gap. The CDR3 has 15 residues. The CDR3 loop is CASSYSRVGATEAFF. The CDR3 DNA is TGTGCCAGCAGTTACTCGCGGGTAGGAGCCACTGAAGCTTTCTTT.

The table lists this clonotype with many counts. This sequence joins TRBV27 and TRBJ2-1; D not certain. The CDR3 sequence is 17 residues long. CDR1 and CDR2 (germline): MNHEY, SMNVEV (reference sequence). The germline V and J ends were trimmed by 2 bases and 0 bases, with 14 bases remaining between them. The CDR3 nucleotides are TGTGCCAGCAGTTTAATCAGCACATCGAACTCCTACAATGAGCAGTTCTTC. Protein sequence: CASSLISTSNSYNEQFF.

This clonotype has ten or more counts. CDR3 DNA: TGTGCCAGCAGTTACCCGCCTCAAGGCTACACCTTC. Its protein is CASSYPPQGYTF. This chain connects TRBV6-2 or TRBV6-3 to TRBJ1-2; D ambiguous. The CDR3 covers 12 residues. V lost 2 bases and J 8 bases, leaving 9 bases between the germline ends. Germline V lookup: CDR1 MNHEY, CDR2 SVGEGT.

This clonotype was observed many times. This chain links TRBV5-5 with TRBJ1-5; D call uncertain. The CDR3 length is 13 residues. The V gene lost 3 bases and the J gene lost 4 bases, with 8 bases spanning the gap. Germline V lookup: CDR1 SGHKS, CDR2 YYEKEE (reference sequence). CDR3 bases: TGTGCCAGCAGCTGGACGGGAAATCAGCCCCAGCATTTT. Amino acid sequence: CASSWTGNQPQHF.

This clonotype was detected many times. The V gene is TRBV20-1, the J gene TRBJ2-3, with D maybe TRBD2 (6 bases). Germline V gene lookup returns CDR1 DFQATT and CDR2 SNEGSKA (reference sequence). Trimming removed 6 bases at V and 5 bases at J, with 18 bases between. The CDR3 length is 14 residues. CDR3 in amino acids: CSAIWWGDGDTQYF. The CDR3 DNA sequence: TGCAGTGCCATCTGGTGGGGGGACGGAGATACGCAGTATTTT.

In its sample, this clonotype was seen a few times. The chain combines TRBV5-6 with TRBJ2-1; possibly TRBD1 for D (5 bases). Germline CDR1 and CDR2: SGHDT and YYEEEE. CDR3 length: 16 residues. V lost 1 base, J lost 6 bases, and 17 bases lay in between. CDR3 nucleotides: TGTGCCAGCAGCTTGCTCGGCAGGGAATGGCTCAATGAGCAGTTCTTC. Its translation: CASSLLGREWLNEQFF.

V is TRBV7-2 and J is TRBJ1-4; a possible D gene is TRBD1 (5 bases). The CDR3 totals 14 residues. Germline V gene lookup returns CDR1 SGHTA and CDR2 FQGNSA. The V gene lost 3 bases and the J gene lost 8 bases, with 13 bases spanning the gap. CDR3 protein: CASSFGGIREKLFF. CDR3 DNA: TGTGCCAGCAGCTTCGGGGGGATTCGAGAAAAACTGTTTTTT.

This clonotype was picked up a small number of times. A much larger clone lies one base from this, so it may be a read error. The chain couples TRBV7-2 to TRBJ1-6; D is unresolved. The V end was cut by 1 base, the J end by 6 bases, with 4 bases between. This CDR3 spans 13 amino acids. Germline V gene sequence: CDR1 SGHTA, CDR2 FQGNSA. The CDR3 protein is CASSLGANSPLHF. The CDR3 coding sequence is TGTGCCAGCAGCTTAGGCGCTAATTCACCCCTCCACTTT. Full variable domain (missing parts from reference TRBV7-2 and TRBJ1-6): GAGVSQSPSNKVTEKGKDVELRCDPISGHTALYWYRQSLGQGLEFLIYFQGNSAPDKSGLPSDRFSAERTGGSVSTLTIQRTQQEDSAVYLCASSLGANSPLHFGNGTRLTVT.

As for this clonotype: A read error may explain this, as a much larger clone is one base away. The CDR3 loop is CASGNNRAQYF. The CDR3 DNA reads TGTGCCAGCGGTAATAACAGGGCGCAGTATTTT. The V gene is TRBV7-2, the J gene TRBJ2-3, with D possibly matching TRBD1 (6 bases). This CDR3 contains 11 residues. Germline V gene lookup returns CDR1 SGHTA and CDR2 FQGNSA. The ends were cut back, 8 bases at V and 10 bases at J, with 13 bases in the middle.

This clonotype was detected many times. The V and J genes are TRBV20-1 and TRBJ1-1; no clear D. Trimming stripped 0 bases from V and 4 bases from J, with 12 bases between. The CDR3 contains 14 residues. Germline-derived CDR1 and CDR2 are DFQATT and SNEGSKA (reference sequence). The CDR3 loop is CSARDTGIGTEAFF. CDR3 in DNA: TGCAGTGCTAGAGATACGGGGATAGGCACTGAAGCTTTCTTT.

V is TRBV19 and J is TRBJ2-1, with 7 bases fitting TRBD2. The germline V gene has CDR1 LNHDA and CDR2 SQIVND (reference sequence). Losses at the gene ends were 7 bases for V and 5 bases for J; bases not matched to a gene: 5. This CDR3 region has 13 residues. The CDR3 DNA reads TGTGCCAGTAACGAACGGGGGGACAATGAGCAGTTCTTC. It encodes CASNERGDNEQFF.

This clonotype was picked up a small number of times. The chain is built from TRBV3-1 and TRBJ1-4, with D possibly matching TRBD1 (6 bases). Deletions cut 4 bases from V and 7 bases from J, with 19 bases between. Germline values: CDR1 LGHDT, CDR2 YNNKEL (reference sequence). The CDR3 sequence is 16 residues long. CDR3 residues: CASSRAGQTRREKLFF. Here the CDR3 DNA reads TGTGCCAGCAGCCGCGCAGGACAGACTCGTCGTGAAAAACTGTTTTTT.

There are many counts of this clonotype. This chain links TRBV20-1 with TRBJ2-1; 8 bases fit TRBD1. Germline lookup yields CDR1 DFQATT and CDR2 SNEGSKA (reference sequence). This CDR3 has 14 amino acids. The J segment lost 7 bases and the V segment lost 3 bases, leaving 8 bases of the junction unmatched. The CDR3 reads CSASRTGSMNEQFF. CDR3 bases: TGCAGTGCTAGCCGGACAGGGTCAATGAATGAGCAGTTCTTC.

This clonotype was detected ten times or more. This chain connects TRBV2 to TRBJ1-1, with unresolved D. With 5 bases removed from V and 1 base from J, the gap between germline ends came to 8 bases. This CDR3 is built from 13 residues. Looked up from germline, CDR1 is SNHLY and CDR2 is FYNNEI. DNA for the CDR3: TGTGCCAGCAGTCCTAACAGGAACACTGAAGCTTTCTTT. Translating gives CASSPNRNTEAFF.

This clonotype was recorded at least ten times. This chain joins TRBV5-1 and TRBJ2-1, with 16 bases matching TRBD2. The CDR3 loop spans 20 amino acids. CDR1 SGHRS and CDR2 YFSETQ come from the germline V gene. The J segment lost 0 bases and the V segment lost 4 bases, leaving 10 bases of the junction unmatched. The CDR3 sequence is CASSATGTSGRGSSYNEQFF. DNA of the CDR3: TGCGCCAGCAGCGCTACCGGGACTAGCGGGAGGGGGAGCTCCTACAATGAGCAGTTCTTC.